A selection of T cell receptor beta chains follows, all from one sample in a study of T cell responses to AZD1222 COVID-19 vaccine. The assay was immunoSEQ multiplex PCR, and TCRdb's table has in-frame clones only and misses some. The sample yields approximately 160,000 clones, about nine tenths seen once. Sample: peripheral blood, taken on day 0 of AZD1222 vaccination. These TCRs come from an adult in good health. Both conserved end residues are part of each CDR3. A D gene is named only where the DNA matches it firmly. Not all rows give a size; the values are once, few, many and, for expanded clones, a class.

length	size	V	J	D	DNA	CDR3
15	.	TRBV7-9	TRBJ2-1	TRBD2	TGTGCCAGCAGCTTAGGGCTAGCGGGTGTCAGTGAGCAGTTCTTC	CASSLGLAGVSEQFF
15	.	TRBV18	TRBJ2-7	TRBD1	TGTGCCAGCTCACCGGACAGGGGAGCCACCTACGAGCAGTACTTC	CASSPDRGATYEQYF
16	.	TRBV25-1	TRBJ2-3	.	TGTGCCAGCAGTGAGGGCACAGGTTCAGGCACAGATACGCAGTATTTT	CASSEGTGSGTDTQYF
15	once	TRBV5-1	TRBJ2-3	TRBD1	TGCGCCAGCAGCACGCAAGGGACAGGGAAAGATACGCAGTATTTT	CASSTQGTGKDTQYF
17	few	TRBV30	TRBJ1-1	TRBD1	TGTGCCTGGAGTTTTGACAGGGGCAGGGGCCGTGGGACTGAAGCTTTCTTT	CAWSFDRGRGRGTEAFF
14	.	TRBV10-1	TRBJ2-1	.	TGCGCCAGCAGTGCAGGCGGGTCCTACAATGAGCAGTTCTTC	CASSAGGSYNEQFF
13	.	TRBV2	TRBJ2-5	.	TGTGCCAGCTCGCGGGACAATAAAGAGACCCAGTACTTC	CASSRDNKETQYF
15	.	TRBV19	TRBJ2-7	.	TGTGCCAGTAGTGCACTGGGTGGGCCCCCCTACGAGCAGTACTTC	CASSALGGPPYEQYF
13	.	TRBV5-1	TRBJ2-7	.	TGCGCCAGCCGGAGGGAATACCCCTACGAGCAGTACTTC	CASRREYPYEQYF
15	.	TRBV6-6	TRBJ2-7	TRBD2	TGTGCCAGCAGCGGACTAGCGGGAGACTCCTACGAGCAGTACTTC	CASSGLAGDSYEQYF
15	.	TRBV5-4	TRBJ1-2	TRBD1	TGTGCCAGCAGCTTGGCGGGGACAGGGGCCCCTAGCTACACCTTC	CASSLAGTGAPSYTF
15	.	TRBV18	TRBJ2-7	.	TGTGCCAGCTCACCACAGGGGCCCCCGTCTGGCGAGCAGTACTTC	CASSPQGPPSGEQYF
14	.	TRBV3-1/TRBV3-2	TRBJ2-7	TRBD1	TGTGCCAGCAGCCCTGGACAGGGGGCGGGCGAGCAGTACTTC	CASSPGQGAGEQYF
12	.	TRBV12-3/TRBV12-4	TRBJ1-2	.	TGTGCCAGCAGGGTTGGGGGAAATGGCTACACCTTC	CASRVGGNGYTF
14	few	TRBV11-2	TRBJ2-2	.	TGTGCCAGCAGCTTAGGGGTAGAGGCCGGGGAGCTGTTTTTT	CASSLGVEAGELFF
16	.	TRBV6-5	TRBJ1-1	.	TGTGCCAGCAGTTACGAAACGGGGGGGGCGAACACTGAAGCTTTCTTT	CASSYETGGANTEAFF
15	.	TRBV2	TRBJ1-2	.	TGTGCCAGCAGTGAAGGTGTAAGGGGGAACTATGGCTACACCTTC	CASSEGVRGNYGYTF
15	.	TRBV4-1	TRBJ2-5	TRBD2	TGCGCCAGCAGCGGAGGGACTAGCGGGTGGGAGACCCAGTACTTC	CASSGGTSGWETQYF
15	.	TRBV11-2	TRBJ2-1	.	TGTGCCAGCAGCTCCCGGGGCCGCTCCTACAATGAGCAGTTCTTC	CASSSRGRSYNEQFF
16	.	TRBV7-2	TRBJ2-5	TRBD2	TGTGCCAGCAGCAGGGCTAGCGGTACCGGCTTTGAGACCCAGTACTTC	CASSRASGTGFETQYF
15	.	TRBV6-4	TRBJ1-2	.	TGTGCCAGCAGTGACTCGGGAGACAGCTTCTATGGCTACACCTTC	CASSDSGDSFYGYTF
15	.	TRBV7-9	TRBJ2-7	.	TGTGCCAGCAGCAGAGTGACAGGAGGAAAGGACGAGCAGTACTTC	CASSRVTGGKDEQYF
17	once	TRBV6-2/TRBV6-3	TRBJ1-6	.	TGTGCCAGCAGTTCCCTGACAGGTCAGCACGGGATTTCACCCCTCCACTTT	CASSSLTGQHGISPLHF
14	.	TRBV3-1/TRBV3-2	TRBJ2-1	.	TGTGCCAGCAGCCTCGCCCAGGGGAGTAATGAGCAGTTCTTC	CASSLAQGSNEQFF
13	.	TRBV6-5	TRBJ1-2	.	TGTGCCAGCAGTTACGAGGGGACCTATGGCTACACCTTC	CASSYEGTYGYTF
15	few	TRBV2	TRBJ2-1	.	TGTGCCAGCAGTCCTTATGGACTACAGTACAATGAGCAGTTCTTC	CASSPYGLQYNEQFF
15	.	TRBV28	TRBJ2-2	.	TGTGCCAGCAGCTTCCGTCCAGGGAGAGGCGGGGAGCTGTTTTTT	CASSFRPGRGGELFF
14	.	TRBV4-1	TRBJ1-2	.	TGCGCCAGCAGCCAGACGACAGGTCAGCCCGGCTACACCTTC	CASSQTTGQPGYTF
17	once	TRBV2	TRBJ2-1	TRBD2	TGTGCCAAAACCGGACTAGCGGGAGTGGAGTCCTACAATGAGCAGTTCTTC	CAKTGLAGVESYNEQFF
14	.	TRBV3-1/TRBV3-2	TRBJ1-1	.	TGTGCCAGCAGCCAAGGGGGCTCCAGCTCTGAAGCTTTCTTT	CASSQGGSSSEAFF
15	.	TRBV6-5	TRBJ2-1	.	TGTGCCAGCAGTTACGTGGGGTTCTCCTACAATGAGCAGTTCTTC	CASSYVGFSYNEQFF
15	.	TRBV27	TRBJ2-3	.	TGTGCCAGCCAAGTAGGGTCCCTGACCACAGATACGCAGTATTTT	CASQVGSLTTDTQYF